One and the same sample provided the 11 T cell receptor beta chains below, sequenced in a study of control samples from healthy donors and cancer patients. Sequencing used immunoSEQ multiplex PCR; TCRdb keeps in-frame clones, though not all of them. The sample shows 150,000 to 200,000 clones, over 85% of them seen only once. The sequencing sample was made of blood. Receptors were obtained from a man aged 30-40 years in good health.

V and J are TRBV20-1 and TRBJ1-4; D gene unclear. V shed 3 bases and J shed 4 bases, with 3 bases lying between them. Germline-derived CDR1 and CDR2 are DFQATT and SNEGSKA (reference sequence). CDR3 length: 11 amino acids. In DNA, the CDR3 is TGCAGTGCTAGGGTTAATGAAAAACTGTTTTTT. Translating gives CSARVNEKLFF.

The CDR3 here is CASSLAPEYSGANVLTF. CDR3 nucleotide sequence: TGTGCCAGCAGCTTAGCCCCAGAATACTCTGGGGCCAACGTCCTGACTTTC. The chain carries TRBV7-9 and TRBJ2-6; the D is unclear. CDR3 length equals 17 residues. The germline gives CDR1 SEHNR, CDR2 FQNEAQ (reference sequence). V was shortened by 0 bases and J by 0 bases, with 9 bases between the two germline ends.

The chain carries TRBV27 and TRBJ2-7, with TRBD1 matching over 7 bases. CDR3 size: 14 residues. J lost 0 bases, V lost 5 bases, and 4 bases had no gene match. Germline V gene lookup returns CDR1 MNHEY and CDR2 SMNVEV (reference sequence). The DNA of the CDR3 is TGTGCCAGCAGTAGGGGGCTTAGCTCCTACGAGCAGTACTTC. Protein product: CASSRGLSSYEQYF.

The gene calls are TRBV28 and TRBJ1-5; 7 positions agree with TRBD1. V was pared by 5 bases and J by 4 bases, with 14 bases of the junction left unmatched. The V gene's germline CDR1 is MDHEN and CDR2 SYDVKM. CDR3 length equals 17 residues. The CDR3 DNA reads as TGTGCCAGCAGTCGGGGGGACAGTCGGACGGGGAATCAGCCCCAGCATTTT. Its protein product is CASSRGDSRTGNQPQHF. Complete variable domain (other parts from reference TRBV28 and TRBJ1-5): DVKVTQSSRYLVKRTGEKVFLECVQDMDHENMFWYRQDPGLGLRLIYFSYDVKMKEKGDIPEGYSVSREKKERFSLILESASTNQTSMYLCASSRGDSRTGNQPQHFGDGTRLSIL.

V is TRBV24-1 and J is TRBJ2-1; D perhaps matches TRBD1 (6 bases). The germline V gene has CDR1 KGHDR and CDR2 SFDVKD. This CDR3 comprises 15 residues. Trimming removed 3 bases from V and 3 bases from J, with 11 bases in between. The CDR3 DNA reads as TGTGCCACCAGTGATGATCTGGACAGCTACAATGAGCAGTTCTTC. This gives the protein CATSDDLDSYNEQFF.

The chain joins TRBV3-1 (or the pseudogene TRBV3-2) to TRBJ1-1; D perhaps matches TRBD1 (5 bases). The germline V and J ends were trimmed by 3 bases and 0 bases, with 11 bases remaining between them. The CDR3 consists of 15 residues. From germline, CDR1 is LGHDT and CDR2 YNNKEL (reference sequence). DNA of the CDR3: TGTGCCAGCAGCCAGTATCGACAGCTGAACACTGAAGCTTTCTTT. Translated, it gives CASSQYRQLNTEAFF.

The chain combines TRBV3-1 (or the pseudogene TRBV3-2) with TRBJ2-7; TRBD1 agrees at 8 bases. After removal of 5 bases from V and 3 bases from J, the junction contained 9 bases not matched to a gene. Germline V lookup: CDR1 LGHDT, CDR2 YNNKEL (reference sequence). The CDR3 is 15 amino acids. In DNA form, the CDR3 reads TGTGCCAGCAGCGCGCCGGGACAGGTCATCTACGAGCAGTACTTC. Amino acid sequence: CASSAPGQVIYEQYF.

The genes are TRBV3-1 (or the pseudogene TRBV3-2) and TRBJ1-3; tentatively, D is TRBD1 (6 bases). The CDR3 is 16 amino acids. CDR1 is LGHDT, CDR2 YNNKEL, per germline (reference sequence). Between the trimmed V and J ends, which lost 1 base and 0 bases, there was a span of 10 bases. The CDR3 spells CASSQGGQLSGNTIYF. In DNA, the CDR3 is TGTGCCAGCAGCCAAGGGGGGCAGCTCTCTGGAAACACCATATATTTT.

The chain employs TRBV5-1 and TRBJ2-1, with 11 bases lining up with TRBD2. The CDR3 extends over 16 amino acids. The V segment lost 5 bases and the J segment 1 base; nucleotides outside the gene matches: 5. Germline V gene lookup returns CDR1 SGHRS and CDR2 YFSETQ. This CDR3 is CASSPGLAASYNEQFF. CDR3 in DNA: TGCGCCAGCAGTCCGGGACTAGCGGCTTCCTACAATGAGCAGTTCTTC.

The chain links TRBV5-6 to TRBJ1-5, with D tentatively TRBD1 (6 bases). The CDR3 is made up of 13 amino acids. The germline V gene has CDR1 SGHDT and CDR2 YYEEEE. Trimming shortened V by 4 bases and J by 8 bases, and 13 bases separated the two germline ends. The CDR3 DNA follows: TGTGCCAGCAGCCCAGGGGTTGGGGAGCCCCAGCATTTT. Its translation: CASSPGVGEPQHF.

The V gene is TRBV4-3, the J gene TRBJ2-7, with 8 bases lining up with TRBD2. Germline values: CDR1 LGHNA, CDR2 YSLEER. Trimming at V came to 0 bases and at J to 3 bases, leaving 1 base not matched to a gene. The CDR3 runs to 14 residues. The CDR3 reads CASSQESGGYEQYF. The CDR3 DNA reads as TGCGCCAGCAGCCAAGAAAGCGGGGGCTACGAGCAGTACTTC.